These 21 T cell receptor beta chains share one sample of origin, sequenced in a study of T cells after yellow fever vaccination. TCRdb ran MiXCR on the 5' RACE reads and lists one entry per CDR3 protein. Here the sample spans fewer than 85,000 distinct CDR3 sequences, around 7% being singletons. The sequenced sample was CD8+ T cells sorted from PBMCs, obtained on the day of the yellow fever booster vaccination. These receptors all stem from a man younger than 45 who received the YFV17D yellow fever vaccine.

This clonotype has only a few counts. CDR3 in amino acids: CSAGSVLPDRVFHEQYF. In DNA, the CDR3 is TGCAGTGCTGGATCCGTCCTCCCGGACAGGGTCTTCCACGAGCAGTACTTC. This chain uses TRBV20-1 with TRBJ2-7, with 8 bases identical to TRBD1. CDR3 size: 17 residues. V was pared by 5 bases and J by 5 bases, with 20 bases of the junction left unmatched. Germline assignment: CDR1 DFQATT and CDR2 SNEGSKA (reference sequence).

The chain joins TRBV6-5 to TRBJ2-1, with 7 bases identical to TRBD2. V lost 4 bases to trimming and J lost 0 bases; unmatched junction nucleotides: 3. Per germline, CDR1 MNHEY and CDR2 SVGAGI. The length of the CDR3 is 15 residues. CDR3 nucleotide sequence: TGTGCCAGCAGTTTGAGCGGGATCTCCTACAATGAGCAGTTCTTC. Protein sequence: CASSLSGISYNEQFF.

This clonotype appeared a few times. V and J are TRBV6-5 and TRBJ2-4, with D uncertain. V dropped 0 bases and J dropped 8 bases, with 14 bases sitting between them. This CDR3 has 15 amino acids. In germline, CDR1 is MNHEY, CDR2 SVGAGI. DNA of the CDR3: TGTGCCAGCAGTTACTCGGGAACAGACGGAGACATTCAGTACTTC. It translates to CASSYSGTDGDIQYF.

In DNA, the CDR3 is TGTGCCAGTAGTATAGGAAGAGGCTACACCTTC. This translates into CASSIGRGYTF. V and J are TRBV19 and TRBJ1-2; D gene unclear. Germline lookup yields CDR1 LNHDA and CDR2 SQIVND (reference sequence). Trimming took off 1 base at V and 8 bases at J, with 5 bases between the two ends. This CDR3 has 11 amino acids.

The chain joins TRBV2 to TRBJ2-1; 10 bases are shared with TRBD2. This CDR3 spans 16 amino acids. From germline, CDR1 is SNHLY and CDR2 FYNNEI. Trimming removed 4 bases from V and 9 bases from J; junction bases left unmatched: 12. The CDR3 loop is CASSGLQGLAGVEQFF. The CDR3 coding sequence is TGTGCCAGCAGTGGACTACAGGGGCTAGCGGGAGTTGAGCAGTTCTTC.

This clonotype has only one observation. In DNA form, the CDR3 reads TGCGCCAGCAGCAGGGGGCTCTACGAGCAGTACTTC. Residues: CASSRGLYEQYF. This chain joins TRBV5-1 and TRBJ2-7; 7 bases are a match to TRBD1. Germline CDR1 is SGHRS and CDR2 is YFSETQ. The CDR3 loop spans 12 amino acids. V shed 4 bases and J 3 bases; nucleotides not matched to a gene: 1.

The V call is TRBV5-1, the J call TRBJ2-1; 8 bases align to TRBD2. The CDR3 runs 17 residues. The junction had 14 bases not matched to a gene; V was cut back by 2 bases and J by 7 bases. Germline V lookup: CDR1 SGHRS, CDR2 YFSETQ. CDR3 region: CASSLTVAGQIENEQFF. DNA for the CDR3: TGCGCCAGCAGCTTAACGGTAGCGGGACAAATAGAAAATGAGCAGTTCTTC.

V is TRBV27 and J is TRBJ1-5; 7 nucleotides line up with TRBD1. CDR3 size: 14 residues. Per the germline V gene, CDR1 is MNHEY and CDR2 is SMNVEV (reference sequence). J lost 3 bases, V lost 2 bases, and 1 base had no gene match. This CDR3 is CASSLGTVNQPQHF. The CDR3, as DNA: TGTGCCAGCAGTTTAGGGACAGTCAATCAGCCCCAGCATTTT.

This clonotype was detected ten times or more. The V and J genes are TRBV2 and TRBJ2-5; D ambiguous. Germline V gives CDR1 SNHLY, CDR2 FYNNEI. Trimming stripped 10 bases from V and 5 bases from J, with 11 bases between. This CDR3 contains 11 residues. The CDR3 DNA reads TGTGCCAAAGGCCTGGGGGAGACCCAGTACTTC. This codes for CAKGLGETQYF.

This chain joins TRBV19 and TRBJ2-7; TRBD2 aligns across 8 bases. J was trimmed by 5 bases and V by 4 bases; bases with no gene match: 10. Per the germline V gene, CDR1 is LNHDA and CDR2 is SQIVND (reference sequence). CDR3 length: 15 residues. CDR3 DNA: TGTGCCAGTAGTAGTCGCGCGGGAGGTCTAAACGAGCAGTACTTC. Translation: CASSSRAGGLNEQYF.

This chain joins TRBV4-3 and TRBJ2-5, with TRBD2 matching 8 bases. V lost 4 bases, J lost 1 base, and 5 bases stayed unmatched. CDR3 size: 15 residues. Germline values: CDR1 LGHNA, CDR2 YSLEER. The CDR3 here is CASSLRAGAQETQYF. CDR3 nucleotide sequence: TGCGCCAGCAGCCTTAGAGCGGGGGCCCAAGAGACCCAGTACTTC.

At least ten counts were recorded for this clonotype. The rearrangement links TRBV5-1 to TRBJ1-1; D ambiguous. Germline V gene data show CDR1 as SGHRS and CDR2 as YFSETQ. V lost 0 bases and J lost 4, with 7 bases in between. This CDR3 has 13 amino acids. This chain's CDR3 is CASSLGGFTEAFF. The CDR3 nucleotides are TGCGCCAGCAGCTTGGGGGGATTCACTGAAGCTTTCTTT.

The rearrangement uses TRBV7-9 and TRBJ2-7; 8 positions agree with TRBD1. Germline V gene lookup returns CDR1 SEHNR and CDR2 FQNEAQ (reference sequence). V lost 2 bases to trimming and J lost 4 bases; unmatched junction nucleotides: 4. The CDR3 is made up of 14 amino acids. The CDR3 is CASSLSGGGYEQYF. In nucleotides, the CDR3 is TGTGCCAGCAGCTTATCAGGGGGCGGGTACGAGCAGTACTTC.

This clonotype showed up many times. V gene TRBV5-1 combines with J gene TRBJ2-5; a weak D match, TRBD1 (6 bases). Trimming removed 4 bases from V and 5 bases from J, with 15 bases in between. Germline values: CDR1 SGHRS, CDR2 YFSETQ. There are 14 residues in the CDR3. CDR3 nucleotide sequence: TGCGCCAGCAGCGGGGGTCAGGGGTTGGAGACCCAGTACTTC. Its translation is CASSGGQGLETQYF.

This clonotype was seen more than once but under ten times. The V gene is TRBV7-9, the J gene TRBJ2-1, with 10 bases aligning to TRBD2. The ends lost 1 base at V and 5 bases at J; junction bases unmatched: 2. The CDR3 totals 15 residues. Germline V CDR1 and CDR2: SEHNR, FQNEAQ (reference sequence). The DNA of the CDR3 is TGTGCCAGCAGCTTAGTAGCGGGAGGTCACAATGAGCAGTTCTTC. Its protein is CASSLVAGGHNEQFF.

There are a few counts of this clonotype. This chain uses TRBV20-1 with TRBJ1-2, with a tentative D call TRBD1 (6 bases). V was clipped by 5 bases and J by 10 bases, with 23 bases between them. CDR3 length equals 14 residues. Germline V gene sequence: CDR1 DFQATT, CDR2 SNEGSKA (reference sequence). The CDR3, as DNA: TGCAGTGCTCAAAACCCTACCCGGACAGAATTCTACACCTTC. The encoded protein is CSAQNPTRTEFYTF.

The chain carries TRBV5-1 and TRBJ2-1, with a weak D call TRBD2 (6 bases). V was cut by 2 bases and J by 1 base, with 13 bases left in between. Germline V gives CDR1 SGHRS, CDR2 YFSETQ. CDR3 length equals 16 residues. As DNA, the CDR3 is TGCGCCAGCAGCTTAGACAAAAGCGGGTCCTACAATGAGCAGTTCTTC. Residues: CASSLDKSGSYNEQFF.

This clonotype occurred a few times. This chain's CDR3 is CASSSGLPADTQYF. The CDR3 nucleotides are TGTGCCAGCAGCTCTGGACTTCCGGCAGATACGCAGTATTTT. This chain links TRBV5-4 with TRBJ2-3; a weak D match, TRBD2 (5 bases). With 3 bases removed from V and 4 bases from J, the gap between germline ends came to 12 bases. CDR3 length: 14 residues. Germline CDR1 reads SGHNT; CDR2 reads YYREEE (reference sequence).

This clonotype was counted only a few times. The chain has TRBV7-2 and TRBJ2-7; the D gene is possibly TRBD1 (5 bases). CDR3 size: 14 residues. CDR1 SGHTA and CDR2 FQGNSA come from the germline V gene. V gave up 5 bases and J gave up 2 bases, with 13 bases separating them. For the CDR3, the DNA is TGTGCCAGCAGCGATACGGACACAACCTACGAGCAGTACTTC. Translation: CASSDTDTTYEQYF.

This clonotype was counted only a few times. The CDR3 sequence is CASSSTGTGELFF. CDR3 sequence (DNA): TGTGCCAGCAGCTCGACTGGGACCGGGGAGCTGTTTTTT. V gene TRBV7-3 combines with J gene TRBJ2-2, with D hard to call. From germline, CDR1 is SGHTA and CDR2 FQGTGA. Trimming left V 4 bases short and J 5 bases short, with 8 bases between. This CDR3 spans 13 amino acids.

The chain has TRBV27 and TRBJ2-1; tentatively, D is TRBD1 (6 bases). CDR1 and CDR2 (germline): MNHEY, SMNVEV (reference sequence). The CDR3 totals 14 residues. The V end lost 8 bases, the J end lost 5 bases, and 16 bases lay between the germline ends. CDR3 nucleotide sequence: TGTGCCAGCCGCAGTGGGCAGGGGCACAATGAGCAGTTCTTC. This sequence encodes CASRSGQGHNEQFF.